Below are 14 T cell receptor beta chains sequenced from a single sample in a study of blood T cell repertoires in COVID-19. Repertoires were generated with immunoSEQ multiplex PCR, while TCRdb's copy carries only in-frame clones and drops some. This table has tens of thousands of clones, about 80% appearing once. The sample comprised peripheral blood. The receptors come from a woman aged 55 to 70 with acute or convalescent COVID-19.

The sample holds one count of this clone. The chain links TRBV27 to TRBJ2-6; TRBD1 might be the D (6 bases). The V gene lost 3 bases and the J gene lost 2 bases, with 14 bases spanning the gap. The CDR3 extends over 17 amino acids. The germline CDR1 and CDR2 sequences are MNHEY and SMNVEV (reference sequence). The CDR3 DNA is TGTGCCAGCAGTTTCGGACAGTCGGTAACTGGGGCCAACGTCCTGACTTTC. Translated, it gives CASSFGQSVTGANVLTF.

Only a few counts were recorded for this clone. V and J are TRBV2 and TRBJ2-3; 13 positions match TRBD2. The CDR3 sequence is 15 residues long. CDR1 and CDR2 (germline): SNHLY, FYNNEI. The junction had 10 bases not matched to a gene; V was cut back by 10 bases and J by 6 bases. The chain's CDR3 is CAIPRTSGSPDTQYF. The CDR3 DNA is TGTGCCATCCCCCGGACTAGCGGGAGCCCTGATACGCAGTATTTT.

V and J are TRBV5-1 and TRBJ1-1; perhaps TRBD1 as D (5 bases). V was trimmed by 1 base and J by 5 bases, leaving 9 bases between them. The CDR3 runs to 13 residues. Germline CDR1 reads SGHRS; CDR2 reads YFSETQ. The DNA of the CDR3 is TGCGCCAGCAGCTTGTGGGGGGAGACTGAAGCTTTCTTT. Translated: CASSLWGETEAFF. Drawing the rest from reference TRBV5-1 and TRBJ1-1, the complete variable domain is KAGVTQTPRYLIKTRGQQVTLSCSPISGHRSVSWYQQTPGQGLQFLFEYFSETQRNKGNFPGRFSGRQFSNSRSEMNVSTLELGDSALYLCASSLWGETEAFFGQGTRLTVV.

The chain recombines TRBV19 with TRBJ1-4, with 7 bases that match TRBD1. CDR1 is LNHDA and CDR2 is SQIVND in the germline V gene (reference sequence). This CDR3 contains 16 residues. Germline trimming cut 4 bases from V and 3 bases from J; bases unmatched to any gene: 8. DNA for the CDR3: TGTGCCAGTAGTAAAGCTTACAGGGGACCTAATGAAAAACTGTTTTTT. It encodes CASSKAYRGPNEKLFF.

This clone was counted once. The chain has TRBV2 and TRBJ1-1; D is undetermined. Trimming took 5 bases from V and 5 from J, leaving 18 bases between them. The CDR3 contains 15 residues. Germline CDR1 is SNHLY and CDR2 is FYNNEI. The CDR3 sequence is CASSYSGGMGTEAFF. In DNA form, the CDR3 reads TGTGCCAGCAGTTATTCGGGAGGAATGGGGACTGAAGCTTTCTTT.

V is TRBV6-5 and J is TRBJ2-5, with D perhaps matching TRBD2 (6 bases). The germline CDR1 and CDR2 sequences are MNHEY and SVGAGI. This CDR3 is 14 amino acids long. V lost 3 bases to trimming and J lost 9 bases, with 17 bases between them. Here the CDR3 DNA reads TGTGCCAGCAGTTATTCTCCAGGCGGGACCCCCCAGTACTTC. Protein sequence: CASSYSPGGTPQYF.

This rearrangement joins TRBV5-4 to TRBJ1-6, with 9 bases aligning to TRBD1. From germline, CDR1 is SGHNT and CDR2 YYREEE (reference sequence). The V segment lost 4 bases and the J segment 5 bases; nucleotides outside the gene matches: 4. This CDR3 comprises 15 residues. The CDR3 DNA reads as TGTGCCAGCAGCCAGTGGGACAGGGATAATTCACCCCTCCACTTT. It specifies CASSQWDRDNSPLHF.

This chain connects TRBV5-1 to TRBJ1-1; D may be TRBD1 (5 bases). The CDR3 sequence is 14 residues long. Germline lookup yields CDR1 SGHRS and CDR2 YFSETQ. V was shortened by 0 bases and J by 3 bases, with 9 bases between the two germline ends. The CDR3 DNA follows: TGCGCCAGCAGCTTGGCTTTCAGGGACACTGAAGCTTTCTTT. Its translation is CASSLAFRDTEAFF. Variable domain in full (rest from reference TRBV5-1 and TRBJ1-1): KAGVTQTPRYLIKTRGQQVTLSCSPISGHRSVSWYQQTPGQGLQFLFEYFSETQRNKGNFPGRFSGRQFSNSRSEMNVSTLELGDSALYLCASSLAFRDTEAFFGQGTRLTVV.

V is TRBV27 and J is TRBJ1-4, with a weak D call TRBD1 (6 bases). Looked up from germline, CDR1 is MNHEY and CDR2 is SMNVEV (reference sequence). CDR3 length: 13 residues. With 5 bases removed from V and 8 bases from J, the gap between germline ends came to 12 bases. The CDR3 loop is CASSTGIGEKLFF. CDR3 nucleotide sequence: TGTGCCAGCAGTACAGGGATAGGAGAAAAACTGTTTTTT.

This clone was seen only a few times. This sequence joins TRBV7-8 and TRBJ1-1; D is ambiguous. Trimming shortened V by 5 bases and J by 4 bases, and 8 bases separated the two germline ends. The length of the CDR3 is 12 residues. The V gene's germline CDR1 is SGHVS and CDR2 FQNEAQ. The CDR3 region has the DNA TGTGCCAGCAGCCAACATGGCACTGAAGCTTTCTTT. This codes for CASSQHGTEAFF.

J is TRBJ1-4 and V is TRBV5-6, with D perhaps matching TRBD1 (6 bases). Looked up from germline, CDR1 is SGHDT and CDR2 is YYEEEE. The ends were cut back, 4 bases at V and 5 bases at J, with 15 bases in the middle. The CDR3 runs to 15 residues. The DNA of the CDR3 is TGTGCCAGCAGCCTGGAGGACAGAGGAAATGAAAAACTGTTTTTT. Protein product: CASSLEDRGNEKLFF.

The chain employs TRBV27 and TRBJ1-6, with TRBD1 matching over 10 bases. Germline V CDR1 and CDR2: MNHEY, SMNVEV (reference sequence). The CDR3 has 15 residues. The V segment lost 6 bases and the J segment 9 bases; nucleotides outside the gene matches: 8. In nucleotides, the CDR3 is TGTGCCAGCAGGAAACCGGGACAGGGGATTTCACCCCTCCACTTT. Its translation is CASRKPGQGISPLHF.

V usage is TRBV21-1 and J usage is TRBJ2-7; the table's D call, TRBD2, was not checked against the DNA. TRBV21-1 is a recognized pseudogene. The CDR3 loop spans 12 amino acids. The CDR3 DNA follows: TGTGCCAGCAGCCTCCTCGGTGACGAGCAGTACTTC. It specifies CASSLLGDEQYF.

V gene TRBV6-4 combines with J gene TRBJ1-3; TRBD1 agrees at 9 bases. V lost 2 bases to trimming and J lost 8 bases; unmatched junction nucleotides: 19. The CDR3 runs 19 residues. The germline CDR1 and CDR2 sequences are MRHNA and SNTAGT. The CDR3 bases are TGTGCCAGCAGTGACCCTTACAGTCCCGGGACAGGGAGCAGGGACACCATATATTTT. It specifies CASSDPYSPGTGSRDTIYF.